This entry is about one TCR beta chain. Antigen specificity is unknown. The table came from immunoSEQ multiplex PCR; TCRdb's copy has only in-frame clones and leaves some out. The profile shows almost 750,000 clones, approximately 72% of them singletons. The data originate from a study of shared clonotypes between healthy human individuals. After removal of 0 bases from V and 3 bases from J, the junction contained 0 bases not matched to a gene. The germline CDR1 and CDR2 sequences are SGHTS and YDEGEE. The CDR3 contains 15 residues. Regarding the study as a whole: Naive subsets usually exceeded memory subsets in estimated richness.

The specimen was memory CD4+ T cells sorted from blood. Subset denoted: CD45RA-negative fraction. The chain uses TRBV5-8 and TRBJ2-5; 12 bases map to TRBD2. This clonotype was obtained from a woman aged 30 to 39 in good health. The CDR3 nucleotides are TGTGCCAGCAGCTTGGGGACTAGCGGGGAAGAGACCCAGTACTTC. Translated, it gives CASSLGTSGEETQYF.